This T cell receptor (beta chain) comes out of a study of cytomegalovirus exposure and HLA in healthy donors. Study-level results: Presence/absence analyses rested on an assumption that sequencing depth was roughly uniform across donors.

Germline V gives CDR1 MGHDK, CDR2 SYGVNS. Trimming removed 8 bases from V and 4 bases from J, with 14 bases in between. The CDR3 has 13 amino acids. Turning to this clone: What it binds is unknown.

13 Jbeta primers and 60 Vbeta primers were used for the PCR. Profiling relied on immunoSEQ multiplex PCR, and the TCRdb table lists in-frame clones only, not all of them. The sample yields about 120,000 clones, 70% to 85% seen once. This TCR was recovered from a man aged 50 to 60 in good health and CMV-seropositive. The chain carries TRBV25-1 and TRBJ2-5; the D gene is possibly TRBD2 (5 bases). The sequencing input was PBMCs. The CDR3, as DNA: TGTGCCAGCGCGCCTGGGAGCTCAGAGACCCAGTACTTC. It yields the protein CASAPGSSETQYF. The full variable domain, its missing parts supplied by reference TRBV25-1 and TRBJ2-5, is EADIYQTPRYLVIGTGKKITLECSQTMGHDKMYWYQQDPGMELHLIHYSYGVNSTEKGDLSSESTVSRIRTEHFPLTLESARPSHTSQYLCASAPGSSETQYFGPGTRLLVL.